The source of this T cell receptor (beta chain) is a study of blood T cell repertoires in COVID-19. Looking at the study overall: There were acute and convalescent COVID-19 samples, and they came from the United States, Italy and Spain. From T cells, B-cell-depleted T cells, or PBMCs came the material, which was cDNA or gDNA.

The germline V gene encodes CDR1 MNHNS and CDR2 SASEGT. V lost 1 base and J 6 bases, leaving 15 bases between the germline ends. This CDR3 is 16 amino acids long. Authors' methods: Scientists estimated how many nucleated cells there were by amplifying reference gene primers. Only in-frame clones appear in the TCRdb table, and some are missing; sequencing was by immunoSEQ multiplex PCR. Clone size and V and J calls were adopted from that table, with D and trimming inferred from the DNA. The sample has about 160,000 clones, more than 70% seen once; the top ten hold about 10%. The genes are TRBV6-1 and TRBJ1-4; D remains unclear. This clonotype was sampled from a woman over 75 with active or convalescent COVID-19. The sequenced sample consisted of peripheral blood. The CDR3 reads CASSEVVRRPHEKLFF. CDR3 sequence (DNA): TGTGCCAGCAGTGAAGTGGTTAGGAGGCCGCATGAAAAACTGTTTTTT.